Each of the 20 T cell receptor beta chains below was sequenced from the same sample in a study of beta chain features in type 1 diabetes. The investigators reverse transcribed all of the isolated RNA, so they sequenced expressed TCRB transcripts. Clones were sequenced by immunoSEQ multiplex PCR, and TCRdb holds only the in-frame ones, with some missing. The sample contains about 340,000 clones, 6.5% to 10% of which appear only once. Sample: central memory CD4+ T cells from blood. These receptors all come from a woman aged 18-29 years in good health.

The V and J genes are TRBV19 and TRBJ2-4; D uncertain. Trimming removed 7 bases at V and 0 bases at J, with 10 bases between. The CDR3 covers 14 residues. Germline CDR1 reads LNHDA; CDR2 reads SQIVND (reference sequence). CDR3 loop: CASTSGIAKNIQYF. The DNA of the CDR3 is TGTGCCAGTACCTCCGGTATAGCCAAAAACATTCAGTACTTC.

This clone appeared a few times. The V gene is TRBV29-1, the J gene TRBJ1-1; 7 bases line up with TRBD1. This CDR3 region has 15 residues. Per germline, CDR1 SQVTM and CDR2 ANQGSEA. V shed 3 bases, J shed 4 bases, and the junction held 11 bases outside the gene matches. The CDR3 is CSVDNQGGLVTEAFF. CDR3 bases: TGCAGCGTTGACAACCAGGGGGGCCTCGTCACTGAAGCTTTCTTT. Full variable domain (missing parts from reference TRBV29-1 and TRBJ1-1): SAVISQKPSRDICQRGTSLTIQCQVDSQVTMMFWYRQQPGQSLTLIATANQGSEATYESGFVIDKFPISRPNLTFSTLTVSNMSPEDSSIYLCSVDNQGGLVTEAFFGQGTRLTVV.

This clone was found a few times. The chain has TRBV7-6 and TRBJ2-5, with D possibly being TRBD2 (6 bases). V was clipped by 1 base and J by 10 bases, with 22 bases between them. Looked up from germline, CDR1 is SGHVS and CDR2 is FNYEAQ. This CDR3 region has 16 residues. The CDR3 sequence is CASSLVTGEGILGQYF. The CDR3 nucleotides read TGTGCCAGCAGCTTAGTAACGGGAGAGGGAATTTTGGGCCAGTACTTC.

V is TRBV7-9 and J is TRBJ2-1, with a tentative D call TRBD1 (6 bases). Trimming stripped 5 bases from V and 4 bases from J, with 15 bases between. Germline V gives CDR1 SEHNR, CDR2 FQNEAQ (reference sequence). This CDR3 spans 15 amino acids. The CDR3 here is CASSPQGSGYNEQFF. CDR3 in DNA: TGTGCCAGCAGCCCCCAGGGGAGTGGGTACAATGAGCAGTTCTTC.

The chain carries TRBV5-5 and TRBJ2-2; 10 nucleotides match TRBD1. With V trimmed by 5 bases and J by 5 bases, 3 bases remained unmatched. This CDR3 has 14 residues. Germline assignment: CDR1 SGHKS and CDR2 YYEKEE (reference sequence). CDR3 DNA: TGTGCCAGCAGAGCGGGACAGGGGACCGGGGAGCTGTTTTTT. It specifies CASRAGQGTGELFF.

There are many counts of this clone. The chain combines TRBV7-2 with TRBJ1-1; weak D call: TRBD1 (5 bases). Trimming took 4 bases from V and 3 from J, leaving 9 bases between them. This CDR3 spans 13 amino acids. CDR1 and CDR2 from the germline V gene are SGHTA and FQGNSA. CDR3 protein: CASSWGRDTEAFF. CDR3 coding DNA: TGTGCCAGCAGCTGGGGCCGGGACACTGAAGCTTTCTTT.

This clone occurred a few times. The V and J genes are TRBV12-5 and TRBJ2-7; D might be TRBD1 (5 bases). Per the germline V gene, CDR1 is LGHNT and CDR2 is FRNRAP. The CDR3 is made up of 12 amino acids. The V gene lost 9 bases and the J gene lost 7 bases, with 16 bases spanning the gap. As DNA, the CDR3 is TGTGCTAGGGGCAGGGATACAGGAGAGCAGTACTTC. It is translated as CARGRDTGEQYF.

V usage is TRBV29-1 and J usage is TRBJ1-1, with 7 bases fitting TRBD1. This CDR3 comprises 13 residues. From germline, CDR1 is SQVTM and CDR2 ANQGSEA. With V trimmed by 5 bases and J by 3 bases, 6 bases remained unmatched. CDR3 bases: TGCAGCGTTCGACAGGGAAGCCACACTGAAGCTTTCTTT. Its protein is CSVRQGSHTEAFF.

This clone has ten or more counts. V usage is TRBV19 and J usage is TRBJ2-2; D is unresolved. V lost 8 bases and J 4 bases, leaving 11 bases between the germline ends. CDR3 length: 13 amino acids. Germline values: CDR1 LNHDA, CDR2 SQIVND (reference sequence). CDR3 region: CASSAEATGELFF. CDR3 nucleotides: TGTGCCAGTTCAGCCGAGGCCACCGGGGAGCTGTTTTTT.

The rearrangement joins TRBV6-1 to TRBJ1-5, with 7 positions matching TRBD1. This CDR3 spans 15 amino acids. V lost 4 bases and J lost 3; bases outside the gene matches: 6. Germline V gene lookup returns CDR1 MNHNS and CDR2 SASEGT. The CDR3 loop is CASSGGQDLNQPQHF. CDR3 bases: TGTGCCAGCAGTGGTGGACAGGATCTCAATCAGCCCCAGCATTTT.

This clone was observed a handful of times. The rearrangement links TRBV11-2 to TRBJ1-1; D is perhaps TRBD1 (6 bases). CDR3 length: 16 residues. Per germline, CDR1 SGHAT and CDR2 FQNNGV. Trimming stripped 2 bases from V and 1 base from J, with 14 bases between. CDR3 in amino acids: CASSLTGNLANTEAFF. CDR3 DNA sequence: TGTGCCAGCAGCTTAACAGGGAACTTGGCGAACACTGAAGCTTTCTTT.

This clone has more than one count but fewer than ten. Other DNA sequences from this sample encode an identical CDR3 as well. The CDR3 loop reads CASSLQGGQETQYF. CDR3 DNA: TGTGCCAGCAGCCTTCAGGGGGGTCAAGAGACCCAGTACTTC. This chain links TRBV7-9 with TRBJ2-5, with D possibly matching TRBD1 (7 bases). Deletions cut 5 bases from V and 2 bases from J, with 12 bases between. The CDR3 is 14 residues long. Germline values: CDR1 SEHNR, CDR2 FQNEAQ (reference sequence).

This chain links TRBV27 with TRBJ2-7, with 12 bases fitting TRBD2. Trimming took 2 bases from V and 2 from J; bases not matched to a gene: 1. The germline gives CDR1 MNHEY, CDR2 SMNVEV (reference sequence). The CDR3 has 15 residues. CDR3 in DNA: TGTGCCAGCAGTTTAGCTAGCGGGAGGGCCTACGAGCAGTACTTC. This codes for CASSLASGRAYEQYF.

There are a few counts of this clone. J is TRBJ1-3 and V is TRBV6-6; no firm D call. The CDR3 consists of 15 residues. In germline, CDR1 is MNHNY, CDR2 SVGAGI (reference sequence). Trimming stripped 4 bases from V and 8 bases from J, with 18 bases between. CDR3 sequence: CASSSYTGSGDTIYF. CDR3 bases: TGTGCCAGCAGTTCCTACACGGGCTCCGGGGACACCATATATTTT.

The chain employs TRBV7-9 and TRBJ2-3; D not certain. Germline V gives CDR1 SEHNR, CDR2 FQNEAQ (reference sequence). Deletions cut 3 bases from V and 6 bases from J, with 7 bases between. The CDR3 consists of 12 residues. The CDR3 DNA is TGTGCCAGCAGCTTGATGTGGGATACGCAGTATTTT. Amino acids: CASSLMWDTQYF.

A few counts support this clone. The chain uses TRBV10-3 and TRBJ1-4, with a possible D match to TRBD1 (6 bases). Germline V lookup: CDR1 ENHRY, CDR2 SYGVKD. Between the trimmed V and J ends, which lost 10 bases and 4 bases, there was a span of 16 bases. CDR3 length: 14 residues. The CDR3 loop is CATAPGQSNEKLFF. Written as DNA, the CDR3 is TGTGCCACCGCTCCGGGACAAAGTAATGAAAAACTGTTTTTT.

CDR3 amino acids: CASSEQATYYGYTF. The CDR3 DNA follows: TGTGCCAGCAGTGAACAGGCAACCTACTATGGCTACACCTTC. This rearrangement joins TRBV7-9 to TRBJ1-2; weak D call: TRBD1 (5 bases). With 6 bases removed from V and 3 bases from J, the gap between germline ends came to 14 bases. The CDR3 contains 14 residues. CDR1 SEHNR and CDR2 FQNEAQ come from the germline V gene (reference sequence).

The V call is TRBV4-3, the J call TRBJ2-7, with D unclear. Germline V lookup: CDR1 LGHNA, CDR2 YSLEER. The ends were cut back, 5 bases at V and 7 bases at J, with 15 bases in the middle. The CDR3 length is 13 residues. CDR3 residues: CASSSRTYREQYF. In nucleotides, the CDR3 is TGCGCCAGCAGCTCCCGGACCTATCGTGAGCAGTACTTC.

The CDR3 bases are TGTGCCAGCAGCACGCAGAGGGGGACGAACACCGGGGAGCTGTTTTTT. This codes for CASSTQRGTNTGELFF. The V gene is TRBV7-9, the J gene TRBJ2-2; D possibly corresponds to TRBD1 (6 bases). Germline values: CDR1 SEHNR, CDR2 FQNEAQ (reference sequence). This CDR3 is built from 16 residues. Trimming stripped 5 bases from V and 0 bases from J, with 13 bases between.

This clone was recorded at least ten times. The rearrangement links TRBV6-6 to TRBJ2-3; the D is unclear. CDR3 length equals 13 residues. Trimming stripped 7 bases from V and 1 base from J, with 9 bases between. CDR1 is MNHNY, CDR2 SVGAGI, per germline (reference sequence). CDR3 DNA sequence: TGTGCCAGCACACCCCGGGGCACAGATACGCAGTATTTT. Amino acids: CASTPRGTDTQYF.